The sequence of this TCR beta chain was determined in a study of T cells in Graves' hyperthyroidism and ophthalmopathy. Study results and limitations: The model made its ophthalmopathy prediction, and onset followed a median 6.5 months later. Classification by a 13 V-J model distinguished ophthalmopathy from stable hyperthyroidism. Among clonotypes expanded in thyroid above 0.001, most were also found in blood.

The CDR3 spans 14 residues. V was cut by 0 bases and J by 0 bases, with 3 bases left in between. CDR1 is GTSNPN, CDR2 SVGIG, per germline (reference sequence). About this clonotype: The antigen remains undetermined.

Using RNA transcripts as the source, TCR beta CDR3 regions were amplified. HTBI primers drove first-round RT-PCR of the TCR CDR3. TCRdb reprocessed the multiplex PCR reads via MiXCR and lists one record per CDR3 protein. The table records 93,000 or so distinct CDR3 sequences, roughly 47% of them present only once. The sequence came from a man aged 35 to 55 with Graves' hyperthyroidism. The genes are TRBV30 and TRBJ2-6; D is uncertain. The sequenced sample consisted of blood. The CDR3 loop is CAWSVSSGANVLTF. CDR3 nucleotides: TGTGCCTGGAGTGTAAGCTCTGGGGCCAACGTCCTGACTTTC.